The 20 T cell receptor beta chains listed next were all sequenced from one sample in a study of post-analysis software for immune sequencing data. Study-wide findings and caveats: Among about 5 TRBV segments more frequent in patients than controls were TRBV5-6, TRBV5-1 and TRBV20-1.

Their antigens remain unidentified. The TCR beta cDNA libraries carried unique molecular identifiers. Each CDR3 protein is one row after TCRdb ran MiXCR on the PCR reads. The sample records some 190,000 distinct CDR3 sequences, 29% being singletons. The sequenced sample consisted of blood. These receptors were taken from a girl younger than 18 with multiple sclerosis.

V and J are TRBV4-1 and TRBJ2-3; TRBD2 matches 7 bases. The CDR3 runs 14 residues. V trimming: 9 bases; J trimming: 3 bases; junction bases outside the gene matches: 9. The germline V gene has CDR1 MGHRA and CDR2 YSYEKL. The CDR3 DNA reads as TGCGCCAGTAGACTGGGACTATCTACAGATACGCAGTATTTT. Its translation is CASRLGLSTDTQYF.

This clonotype has just a few counts. The J gene is TRBJ2-5, the V gene TRBV25-1; 7 bases match TRBD2. The CDR3 is 14 amino acids. Trimming took 9 bases from V and 4 from J; bases not matched to a gene: 11. Germline loops: CDR1 MGHDK, CDR2 SYGVNS. CDR3 in amino acids: CASSRASGRETQYF. CDR3 in DNA: TGTGCCAGTTCCAGGGCTAGCGGTAGAGAGACCCAGTACTTC.

The rearrangement uses TRBV2 and TRBJ2-1, with 7 bases identical to TRBD1. The J call is doubtful: the DNA matches TRBJ2-7 better. The CDR3 spans 16 residues. CDR1 is SNHLY and CDR2 is FYNNEI in the germline V gene. The CDR3 is CASRRARDSSYNEQYF. As DNA, the CDR3 is TGTGCCAGCAGGCGTGCTCGGGACAGCTCCTACAATGAGCAGTACTTC.

In the case of this clonotype: A much larger clone differs by one base, so this may be a read error. CDR3 sequence: CASSSSGDTGAYGYTF. The DNA for the CDR3 is TGTGCCAGCAGTTCCTCCGGGGACACGGGTGCCTATGGCTACACCTTC. The genes are TRBV7-2 and TRBJ1-2, with D possibly TRBD1 on 6 matching bases. Trimming took 6 bases from V and 4 from J, leaving 21 bases between them. The length of the CDR3 is 16 residues. Per germline, CDR1 SGHTA and CDR2 FQGNSA.

About this clonotype itself: This may come from a read error, since a much larger clone is one base off. The chain has TRBV5-1 and TRBJ2-7, with 10 positions matching TRBD1. This CDR3 has 15 residues. Germline V gives CDR1 SGHRS, CDR2 YFSETQ. In nucleotides, the CDR3 is TGCGCCAGCAGGGGACGGACAGGGGGTAGTGCCGAGCGGTACTTC. Its translation is CASRGRTGGSAERYF.

In this sample, this clonotype turned up a few times. A much larger clone lies a single base off, so this may be a read error. This rearrangement joins TRBV7-2 to TRBJ2-1, with a weak D call TRBD2 (5 bases). The V gene lost 3 bases and the J gene lost 5 bases, with 17 bases spanning the gap. Per the germline V gene, CDR1 is SGHTA and CDR2 is FQGNSA. This CDR3 has 16 residues. The CDR3 reads CASSLQAAGVHNEQFF. The CDR3 coding sequence is TGTGCCAGCAGCTTGCAAGCGGCCGGAGTCCACAATGAGCAGTTCTTC.

At least ten counts were recorded for this clonotype. The chain employs TRBV29-1 and TRBJ2-3; D gene unclear. V lost 7 bases to trimming and J lost 0 bases, with 8 bases between them. Germline CDR1 reads SQVTM; CDR2 reads ANQGSEA. The CDR3 totals 12 residues. CDR3 sequence: CSARPSTDTQYF. In nucleotides, the CDR3 is TGCAGCGCTCGCCCTAGCACAGATACGCAGTATTTT.

This clonotype has a count of ten or more. This chain connects TRBV29-1 to TRBJ1-1; D remains unclear. Germline V CDR1 and CDR2: SQVTM, ANQGSEA. The CDR3 consists of 11 residues. V was pared by 6 bases and J by 3 bases, with 8 bases between. The DNA of the CDR3 is TGCAGCGTGAAAGTGGACACTGAAGCTTTCTTT. Its translation: CSVKVDTEAFF. Looking up the rest from reference TRBV29-1 and TRBJ1-1 gives the full variable domain: SAVISQKPSRDICQRGTSLTIQCQVDSQVTMMFWYRQQPGQSLTLIATANQGSEATYESGFVIDKFPISRPNLTFSTLTVSNMSPEDSSIYLCSVKVDTEAFFGQGTRLTVV.

The V gene is TRBV7-2, the J gene TRBJ2-2, with 7 bases that match TRBD1. The length of the CDR3 is 14 residues. J gave up 8 bases and V 5 bases, and 8 bases lay outside the gene matches. CDR1 and CDR2 from the germline V gene are SGHTA and FQGNSA. The CDR3 DNA is TGTGCCAGCAGCATCACAGGGGATTTAGGGGAGCTGTTTTTT. Its translation is CASSITGDLGELFF.

This clonotype showed up just a few times. The gene calls are TRBV20-1 and TRBJ1-3; no reliable D call. V was trimmed by 5 bases and J by 0 bases, leaving 14 bases between them. The V gene's germline CDR1 is DFQATT and CDR2 SNEGSKA (reference sequence). CDR3 length: 15 residues. The CDR3 DNA sequence: TGCAGTGCTGGAATACCCCACTTCTCTGGAAACACCATATATTTT. Its protein product is CSAGIPHFSGNTIYF.

This clonotype was counted a few times. The chain combines TRBV15 with TRBJ2-1, with D possibly being TRBD1 (7 bases). The CDR3 consists of 20 residues. Germline CDR1 LNHNV, CDR2 YYDKDF (reference sequence). Between the trimmed V and J ends, which lost 3 bases and 1 base, there was a span of 25 bases. The chain's CDR3 is CATSREGQGGLIGSYNEQFF. CDR3 in DNA: TGTGCCACCAGCAGGGAGGGGCAGGGGGGTTTAATTGGATCCTACAATGAGCAGTTCTTC.

This clonotype was seen at least ten times. The chain couples TRBV29-1 to TRBJ2-7; D possibly uses TRBD1 or TRBD2 (5 bases each). Trimming cost V 3 bases and J 3 bases, with 18 bases left between them. This CDR3 is built from 15 residues. Germline loops: CDR1 SQVTM, CDR2 ANQGSEA. Here the CDR3 reads CSVDEGHGNSYEQYF. The DNA of the CDR3 is TGCAGCGTTGATGAAGGACACGGGAACAGCTACGAGCAGTACTTC.

Many counts were recorded for this clonotype. The V call is TRBV7-2, the J call TRBJ2-1; 8 bases fit TRBD1. This CDR3 has 14 amino acids. V lost 2 bases and J lost 9; bases outside the gene matches: 6. The V gene's germline CDR1 is SGHTA and CDR2 FQGNSA. The CDR3 loop reads CASSLLQGAGEQFF. The DNA for the CDR3 is TGTGCCAGCAGCTTATTGCAGGGGGCAGGTGAGCAGTTCTTC. The full variable domain, rest sourced from reference TRBV7-2 and TRBJ2-1, is GAGVSQSPSNKVTEKGKDVELRCDPISGHTALYWYRQSLGQGLEFLIYFQGNSAPDKSGLPSDRFSAERTGGSVSTLTIQRTQQEDSAVYLCASSLLQGAGEQFFGPGTRLTVL.

The V and J genes are TRBV29-1 and TRBJ2-2, with TRBD2 identical over 10 bases. Trimming removed 2 bases from V and 4 bases from J; junction bases left unmatched: 10. The CDR3 loop spans 17 amino acids. The germline V gene encodes CDR1 SQVTM and CDR2 ANQGSEA. The CDR3 DNA reads as TGCAGCGTTGAATCTGGCAGCGGGAGGGCCGTCACCGGGGAGCTGTTTTTT. This sequence encodes CSVESGSGRAVTGELFF.

The V call is TRBV20-1, the J call TRBJ2-5, with TRBD1 identical over 8 bases. The end of the DNA aligns better with TRBJ2-7, so the J call may be wrong. Germline CDR1 and CDR2: DFQATT and SNEGSKA (reference sequence). The CDR3 loop spans 15 amino acids. CDR3: CSATRGGQVIHEQYF. The CDR3 DNA sequence: TGCAGTGCTACCCGAGGGGGACAGGTGATCCACGAGCAGTACTTC.

The chain recombines TRBV12-3 or TRBV12-4 with TRBJ1-2; D call uncertain. V lost 1 base, J lost 9 bases, and 12 bases lay in between. This CDR3 contains 13 residues. CDR3 sequence reads: CASSLDTLGSYTF. CDR3 DNA sequence: TGTGCCAGCAGTTTAGACACCCTGGGTAGCTACACCTTC.

This clonotype appeared a few times. The rearrangement joins TRBV6-6 to TRBJ2-7; 9 bases match TRBD2. V dropped 8 bases and J dropped 1; count of bases not matched to a gene: 9. The CDR3 sequence is 15 residues long. Germline CDR1 and CDR2: MNHNY and SVGAGI (reference sequence). CDR3 sequence reads: CASRGGGRASYEQYF. The CDR3 DNA is TGTGCCAGCCGCGGGGGCGGGAGGGCGTCCTACGAGCAGTACTTC.

The sample holds a few counts of this clonotype. V usage is TRBV7-9 and J usage is TRBJ2-7; 9 bases align to TRBD2. The CDR3 consists of 16 residues. Looked up from germline, CDR1 is SEHNR and CDR2 is FQNEAQ (reference sequence). Trimming cost V 5 bases and J 1 base; bases outside gene matches: 9. The CDR3 protein is CASSPRGGLASYEQYF. CDR3 DNA: TGTGCCAGCAGCCCCCGTGGGGGACTAGCATCCTACGAGCAGTACTTC. Filled out from reference TRBV7-9 and TRBJ2-7, the complete variable domain reads DTGVSQNPRHKITKRGQNVTFRCDPISEHNRLYWYRQTLGQGPEFLTYFQNEAQLEKSRLLSDRFSAERPKGSFSTLEIQRTEQGDSAMYLCASSPRGGLASYEQYFGPGTRLTVT.

Comment on this clonotype: Being one base from a much bigger clone, this may be a read error. The rearrangement joins TRBV5-1 to TRBJ2-5; TRBD2 is a possible D gene (6 bases). This CDR3 is 16 amino acids long. Germline CDR1 SGHRS, CDR2 YFSETQ. The chain's CDR3 is CAGSAGPVDTSETQYF. The DNA for the CDR3 is TGCGCCGGCAGCGCGGGGCCCGTGGACACTTCGGAGACCCAGTACTTC.

The V gene is TRBV6-5, the J gene TRBJ2-1; D is perhaps TRBD1 or TRBD2 (6 bases each). CDR3 length: 13 amino acids. Looked up from germline, CDR1 is MNHEY and CDR2 is SVGAGI. Trimming removed 8 bases at V and 2 bases at J, with 10 bases between. CDR3 bases: TGTGCCAGCTACCGGGGGCCCTACAATGAGCAGTTCTTC. The encoded protein is CASYRGPYNEQFF.